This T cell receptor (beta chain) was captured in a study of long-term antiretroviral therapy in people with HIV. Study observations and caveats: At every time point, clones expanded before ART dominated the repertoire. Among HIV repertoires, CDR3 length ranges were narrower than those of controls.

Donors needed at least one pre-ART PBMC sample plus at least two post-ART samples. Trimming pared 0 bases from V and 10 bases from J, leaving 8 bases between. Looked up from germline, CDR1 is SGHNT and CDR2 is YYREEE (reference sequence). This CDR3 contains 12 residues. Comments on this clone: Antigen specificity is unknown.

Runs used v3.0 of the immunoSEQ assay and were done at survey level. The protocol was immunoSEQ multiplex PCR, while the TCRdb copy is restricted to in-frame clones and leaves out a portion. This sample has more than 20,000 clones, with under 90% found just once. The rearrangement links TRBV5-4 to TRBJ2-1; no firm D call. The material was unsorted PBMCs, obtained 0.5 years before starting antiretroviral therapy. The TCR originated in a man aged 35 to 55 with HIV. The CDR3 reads CASSLGGPEQFF. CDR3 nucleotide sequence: TGTGCCAGCAGCTTGGGCGGACCAGAGCAGTTCTTC.